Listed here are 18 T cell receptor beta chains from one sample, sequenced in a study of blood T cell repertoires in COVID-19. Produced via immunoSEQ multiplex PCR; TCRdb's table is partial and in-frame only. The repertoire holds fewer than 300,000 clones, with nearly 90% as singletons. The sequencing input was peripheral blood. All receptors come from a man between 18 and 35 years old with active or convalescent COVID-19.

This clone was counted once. The CDR3 sequence is CASSQPQGTNSPLHF. Here the CDR3 DNA reads TGTGCCAGCAGTCAGCCCCAGGGTACTAATTCACCCCTCCACTTT. The chain links TRBV6-5 to TRBJ1-6; TRBD1 is a possible D gene (5 bases). The CDR3 is made up of 15 amino acids. Germline CDR1 reads MNHEY; CDR2 reads SVGAGI. V lost 5 bases to trimming and J lost 6 bases, with 14 bases between them.

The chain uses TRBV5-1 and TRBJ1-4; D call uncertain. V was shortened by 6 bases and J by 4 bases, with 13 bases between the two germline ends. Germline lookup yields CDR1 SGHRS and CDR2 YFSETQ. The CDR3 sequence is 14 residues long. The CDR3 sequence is CASKREGLNEKLFF. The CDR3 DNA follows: TGCGCCAGCAAGAGAGAGGGCCTTAATGAAAAACTGTTTTTT.

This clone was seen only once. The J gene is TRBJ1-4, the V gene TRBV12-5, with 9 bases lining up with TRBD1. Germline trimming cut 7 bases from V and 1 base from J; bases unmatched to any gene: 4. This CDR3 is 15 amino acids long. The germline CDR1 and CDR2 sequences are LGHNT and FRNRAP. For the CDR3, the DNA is TGTGCTAGTGCCCGACAGGGGGAAACTAATGAAAAACTGTTTTTT. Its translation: CASARQGETNEKLFF.

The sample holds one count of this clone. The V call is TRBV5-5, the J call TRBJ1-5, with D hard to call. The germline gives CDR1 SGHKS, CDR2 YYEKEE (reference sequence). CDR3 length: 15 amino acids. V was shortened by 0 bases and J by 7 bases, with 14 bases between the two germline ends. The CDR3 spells CASSLAAGSGQPQHF. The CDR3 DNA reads TGTGCCAGCAGCTTGGCTGCAGGATCGGGGCAGCCCCAGCATTTT. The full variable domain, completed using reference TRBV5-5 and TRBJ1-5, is DAGVTQSPTHLIKTRGQQVTLRCSPISGHKSVSWYQQVLGQGPQFIFQYYEKEERGRGNFPDRFSARQFPNYSSELNVNALLLGDSALYLCASSLAAGSGQPQHFGDGTRLSIL.

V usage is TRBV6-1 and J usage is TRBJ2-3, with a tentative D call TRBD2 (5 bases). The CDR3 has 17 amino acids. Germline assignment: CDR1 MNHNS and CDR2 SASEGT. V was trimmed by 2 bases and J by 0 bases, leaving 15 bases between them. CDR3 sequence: CASSESLGYPSTDTQYF. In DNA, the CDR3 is TGTGCCAGCAGTGAATCACTAGGCTACCCAAGCACAGATACGCAGTATTTT.

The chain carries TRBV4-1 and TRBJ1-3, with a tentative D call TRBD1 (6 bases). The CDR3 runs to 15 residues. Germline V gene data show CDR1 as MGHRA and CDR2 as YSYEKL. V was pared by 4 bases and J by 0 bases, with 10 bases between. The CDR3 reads CASSRGPGSGNTIYF. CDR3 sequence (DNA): TGCGCCAGCAGCCGGGGGCCCGGCTCTGGAAACACCATATATTTT.

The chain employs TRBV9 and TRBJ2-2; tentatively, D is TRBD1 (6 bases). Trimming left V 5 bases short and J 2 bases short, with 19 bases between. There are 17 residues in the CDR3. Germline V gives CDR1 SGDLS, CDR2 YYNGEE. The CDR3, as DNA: TGTGCCAGCAGGGCAGAGTCAGGGGCTCAAAACACCGGGGAGCTGTTTTTT. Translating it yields CASRAESGAQNTGELFF. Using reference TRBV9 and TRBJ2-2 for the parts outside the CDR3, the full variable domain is DSGVTQTPKHLITATGQRVTLRCSPRSGDLSVYWYQQSLDQGLQFLIQYYNGEERAKGNILERFSAQQFPDLHSELNLSSLELGDSALYFCASRAESGAQNTGELFFGEGSRLTVL.

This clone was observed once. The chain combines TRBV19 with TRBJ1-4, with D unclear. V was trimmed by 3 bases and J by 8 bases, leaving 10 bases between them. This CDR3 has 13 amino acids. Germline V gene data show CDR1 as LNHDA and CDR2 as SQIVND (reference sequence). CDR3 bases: TGTGCCAGTAGTATGCCCACTGCGGAAAAACTGTTTTTT. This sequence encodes CASSMPTAEKLFF. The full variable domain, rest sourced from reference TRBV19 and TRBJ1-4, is DGGITQSPKYLFRKEGQNVTLSCEQNLNHDAMYWYRQDPGQGLRLIYYSQIVNDFQKGDIAEGYSVSREKKESFPLTVTSAQKNPTAFYLCASSMPTAEKLFFGSGTQLSVL.

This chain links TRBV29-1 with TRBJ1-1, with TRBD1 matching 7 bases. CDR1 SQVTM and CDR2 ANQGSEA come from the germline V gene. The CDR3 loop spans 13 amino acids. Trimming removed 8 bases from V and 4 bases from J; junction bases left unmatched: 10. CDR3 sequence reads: CSILTGVSTEAFF. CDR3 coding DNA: TGCAGCATACTCACAGGGGTTAGCACTGAAGCTTTCTTT.

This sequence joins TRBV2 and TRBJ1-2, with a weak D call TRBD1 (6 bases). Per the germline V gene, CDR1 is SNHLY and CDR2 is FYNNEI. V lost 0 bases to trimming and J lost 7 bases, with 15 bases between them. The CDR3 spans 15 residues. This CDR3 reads CASSEAVAGEGGYTF. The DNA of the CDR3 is TGTGCCAGCAGTGAAGCGGTAGCAGGGGAGGGTGGCTACACCTTC.

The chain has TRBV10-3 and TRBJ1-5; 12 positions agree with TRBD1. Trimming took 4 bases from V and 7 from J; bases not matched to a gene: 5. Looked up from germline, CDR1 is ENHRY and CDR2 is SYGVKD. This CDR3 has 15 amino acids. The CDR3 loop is CAISAGQGAEQPQHF. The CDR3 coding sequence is TGTGCCATCAGTGCGGGACAGGGGGCGGAACAGCCCCAGCATTTT.

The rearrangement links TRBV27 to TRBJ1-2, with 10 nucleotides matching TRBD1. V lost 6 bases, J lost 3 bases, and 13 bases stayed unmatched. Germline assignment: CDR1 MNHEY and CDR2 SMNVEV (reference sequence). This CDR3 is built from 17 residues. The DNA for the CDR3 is TGTGCCAGCAGCTTCCGGGACAGGGGTAGGCCTTACTATGGCTACACCTTC. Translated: CASSFRDRGRPYYGYTF.

This CDR3 reads CASSLAGRVYYGYTF. CDR3 DNA: TGTGCCAGCAGCTTAGCGGGCAGGGTTTACTATGGCTACACCTTC. The chain joins TRBV7-6 to TRBJ1-2; a weak D match, TRBD1 (5 bases). V lost 0 bases and J 3 bases, leaving 11 bases between the germline ends. Germline V gives CDR1 SGHVS, CDR2 FNYEAQ. The CDR3 spans 15 residues.

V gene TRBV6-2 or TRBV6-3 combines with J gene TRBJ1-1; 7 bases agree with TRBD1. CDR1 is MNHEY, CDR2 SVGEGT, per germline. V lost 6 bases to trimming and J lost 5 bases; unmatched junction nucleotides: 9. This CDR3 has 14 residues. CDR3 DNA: TGTGCCAGCAGCCAGCCCGACAGGGAAACTGAAGCTTTCTTT. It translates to CASSQPDRETEAFF.

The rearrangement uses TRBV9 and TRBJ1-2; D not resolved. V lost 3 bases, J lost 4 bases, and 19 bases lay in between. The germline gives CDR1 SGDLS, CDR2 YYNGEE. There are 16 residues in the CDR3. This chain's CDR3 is CASSGGSGVEPYGYTF. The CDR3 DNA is TGTGCCAGCAGCGGGGGAAGCGGGGTCGAGCCCTATGGCTACACCTTC.

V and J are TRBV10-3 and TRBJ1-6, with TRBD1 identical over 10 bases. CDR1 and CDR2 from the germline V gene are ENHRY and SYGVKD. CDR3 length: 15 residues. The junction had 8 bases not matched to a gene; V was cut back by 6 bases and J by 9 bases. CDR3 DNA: TGTGCCATCAGGGACAGGGGGTCAACGGGTTCACCCCTCCACTTT. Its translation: CAIRDRGSTGSPLHF.

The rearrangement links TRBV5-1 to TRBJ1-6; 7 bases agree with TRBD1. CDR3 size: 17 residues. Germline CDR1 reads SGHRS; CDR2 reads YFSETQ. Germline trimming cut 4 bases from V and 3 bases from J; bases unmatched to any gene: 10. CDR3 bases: TGCGCCAGCAGCCTTCGGGACAGCTCCTTCTATAATTCACCCCTCCACTTT. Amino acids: CASSLRDSSFYNSPLHF. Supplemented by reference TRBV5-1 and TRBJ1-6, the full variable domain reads KAGVTQTPRYLIKTRGQQVTLSCSPISGHRSVSWYQQTPGQGLQFLFEYFSETQRNKGNFPGRFSGRQFSNSRSEMNVSTLELGDSALYLCASSLRDSSFYNSPLHFGNGTRLTVT.

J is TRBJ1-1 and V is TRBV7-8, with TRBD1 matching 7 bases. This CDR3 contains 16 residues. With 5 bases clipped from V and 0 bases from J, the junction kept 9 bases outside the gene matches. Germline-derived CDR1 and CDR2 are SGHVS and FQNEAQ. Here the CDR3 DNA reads TGTGCCAGCAGCCCGAGGGGGCTCGTTGTGAACACTGAAGCTTTCTTT. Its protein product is CASSPRGLVVNTEAFF.